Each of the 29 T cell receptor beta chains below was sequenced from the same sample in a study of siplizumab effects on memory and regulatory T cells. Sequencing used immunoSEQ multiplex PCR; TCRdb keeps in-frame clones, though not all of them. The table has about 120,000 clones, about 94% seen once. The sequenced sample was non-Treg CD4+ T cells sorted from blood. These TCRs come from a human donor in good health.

The CDR3 nucleotides are TGTGCCAGCGGGGGGGTCTCTGGAAACACCATATATTTT. Translated, it gives CASGGVSGNTIYF. V gene TRBV10-3 combines with J gene TRBJ1-3; a weak D match, TRBD1 (5 bases). The CDR3 length is 13 residues. Trimming pared 10 bases from V and 0 bases from J, leaving 10 bases between. Germline V gene sequence: CDR1 ENHRY, CDR2 SYGVKD.

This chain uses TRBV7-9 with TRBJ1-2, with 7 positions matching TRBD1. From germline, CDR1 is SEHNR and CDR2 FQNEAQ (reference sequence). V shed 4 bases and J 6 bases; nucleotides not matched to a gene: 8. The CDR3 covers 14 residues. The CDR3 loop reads CASSSRQGRHGYTF. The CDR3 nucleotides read TGTGCCAGCAGCTCCCGACAGGGTAGACATGGCTACACCTTC.

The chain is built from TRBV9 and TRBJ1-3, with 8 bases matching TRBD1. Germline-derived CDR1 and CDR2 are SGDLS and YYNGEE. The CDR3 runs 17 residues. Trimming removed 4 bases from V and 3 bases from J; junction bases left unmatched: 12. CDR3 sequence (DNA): TGTGCCAGCAGCCTTAGCATTGGGGGGACAGGTGGAAACACCATATATTTT. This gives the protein CASSLSIGGTGGNTIYF.

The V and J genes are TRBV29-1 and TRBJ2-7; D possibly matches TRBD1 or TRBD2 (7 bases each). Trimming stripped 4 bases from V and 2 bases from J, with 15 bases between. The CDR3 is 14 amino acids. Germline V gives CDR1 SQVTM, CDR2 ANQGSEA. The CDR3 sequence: CSVVGGTVTYEQYF. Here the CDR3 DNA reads TGCAGCGTTGTGGGAGGGACAGTTACCTACGAGCAGTACTTC.

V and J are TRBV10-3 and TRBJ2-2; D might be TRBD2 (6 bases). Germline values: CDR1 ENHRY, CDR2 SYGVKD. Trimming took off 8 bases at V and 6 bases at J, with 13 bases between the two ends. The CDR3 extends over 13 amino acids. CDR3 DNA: TGTGCCATCGGGACTCCGAGCTCCGGGGAGCTGTTTTTT. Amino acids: CAIGTPSSGELFF.

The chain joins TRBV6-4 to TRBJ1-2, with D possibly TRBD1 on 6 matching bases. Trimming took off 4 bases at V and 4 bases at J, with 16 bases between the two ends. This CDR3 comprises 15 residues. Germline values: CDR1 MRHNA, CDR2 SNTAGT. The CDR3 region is CASSASLGGTYGYTF. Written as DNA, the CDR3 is TGTGCCAGCAGTGCCTCGCTAGGGGGTACCTATGGCTACACCTTC.

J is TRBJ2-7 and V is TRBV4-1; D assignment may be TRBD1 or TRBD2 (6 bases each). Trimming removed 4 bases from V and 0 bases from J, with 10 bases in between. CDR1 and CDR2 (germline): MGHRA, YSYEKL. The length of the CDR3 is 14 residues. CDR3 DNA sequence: TGCGCCAGCAGCCCGGGGGCGGGCTCCTACGAGCAGTACTTC. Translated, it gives CASSPGAGSYEQYF.

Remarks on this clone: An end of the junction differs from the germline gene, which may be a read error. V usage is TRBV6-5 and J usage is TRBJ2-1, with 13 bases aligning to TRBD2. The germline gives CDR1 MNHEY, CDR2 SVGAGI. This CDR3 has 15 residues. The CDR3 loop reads CASTYYTSGGDEQFF. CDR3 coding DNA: TGTGCCAGCACTTACTATACTAGCGGGGGGGATGAGCAGTTCTTC.

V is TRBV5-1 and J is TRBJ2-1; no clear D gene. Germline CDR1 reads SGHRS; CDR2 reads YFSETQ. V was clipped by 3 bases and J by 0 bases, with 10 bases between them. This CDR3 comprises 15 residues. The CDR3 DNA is TGCGCCAGCAGCTCCCCGCTACTCTCCTACAATGAGCAGTTCTTC. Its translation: CASSSPLLSYNEQFF.

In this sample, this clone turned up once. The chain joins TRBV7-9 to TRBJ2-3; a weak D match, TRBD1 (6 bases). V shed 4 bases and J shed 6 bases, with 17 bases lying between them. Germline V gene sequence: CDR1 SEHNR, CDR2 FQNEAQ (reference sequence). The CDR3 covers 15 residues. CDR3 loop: CASSSRGHISDTQYF. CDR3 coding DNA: TGTGCCAGCAGCTCCAGGGGACACATATCGGATACGCAGTATTTT. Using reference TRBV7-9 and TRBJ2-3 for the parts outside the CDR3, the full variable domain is DTGVSQNPRHKITKRGQNVTFRCDPISEHNRLYWYRQTLGQGPEFLTYFQNEAQLEKSRLLSDRFSAERPKGSFSTLEIQRTEQGDSAMYLCASSSRGHISDTQYFGPGTRLTVL.

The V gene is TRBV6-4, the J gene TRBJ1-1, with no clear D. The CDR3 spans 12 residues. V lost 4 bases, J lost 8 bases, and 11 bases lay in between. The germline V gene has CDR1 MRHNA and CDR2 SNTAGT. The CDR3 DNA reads TGTGCCAGCAGTGCCCAGACAAGGGAAGCTTTCTTT. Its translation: CASSAQTREAFF.

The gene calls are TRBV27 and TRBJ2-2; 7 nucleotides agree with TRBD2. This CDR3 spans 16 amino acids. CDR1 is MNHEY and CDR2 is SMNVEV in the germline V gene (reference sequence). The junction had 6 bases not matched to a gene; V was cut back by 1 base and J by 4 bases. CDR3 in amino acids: CASSLWAGEGTGELFF. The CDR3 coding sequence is TGTGCCAGCAGTTTATGGGCGGGAGAGGGCACCGGGGAGCTGTTTTTT.

CDR3 bases: TGTGCCAGCTCACCGGACAGGGAGGCAGCTTTCTTT. It codes for CASSPDREAAFF. V usage is TRBV18 and J usage is TRBJ1-1; 8 bases are shared with TRBD1. V lost 3 bases to trimming and J lost 10 bases; unmatched junction nucleotides: 4. The CDR3 spans 12 residues. The germline V gene has CDR1 KGHSH and CDR2 LQKENI.

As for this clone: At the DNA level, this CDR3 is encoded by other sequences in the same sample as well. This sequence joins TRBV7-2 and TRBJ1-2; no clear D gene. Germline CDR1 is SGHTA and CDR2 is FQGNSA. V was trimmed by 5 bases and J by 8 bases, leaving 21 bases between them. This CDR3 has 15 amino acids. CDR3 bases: TGTGCCAGCAGCCCCGGAACACTGGAGATTGGGGGCTACACCTTC. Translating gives CASSPGTLEIGGYTF.

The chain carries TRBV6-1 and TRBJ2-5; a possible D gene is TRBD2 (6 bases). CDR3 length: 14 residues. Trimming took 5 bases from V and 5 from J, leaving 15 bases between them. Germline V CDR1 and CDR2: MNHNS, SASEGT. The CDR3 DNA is TGTGCCAGCAGTAAACCTAGCGAAGGGGAGACCCAGTACTTC. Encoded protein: CASSKPSEGETQYF.

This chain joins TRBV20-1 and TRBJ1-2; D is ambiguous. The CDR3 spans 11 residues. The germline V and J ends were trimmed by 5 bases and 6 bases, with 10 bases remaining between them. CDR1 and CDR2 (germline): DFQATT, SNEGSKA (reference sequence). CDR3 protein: CSAPERDGYTF. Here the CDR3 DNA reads TGCAGTGCTCCTGAGAGGGATGGCTACACCTTC.

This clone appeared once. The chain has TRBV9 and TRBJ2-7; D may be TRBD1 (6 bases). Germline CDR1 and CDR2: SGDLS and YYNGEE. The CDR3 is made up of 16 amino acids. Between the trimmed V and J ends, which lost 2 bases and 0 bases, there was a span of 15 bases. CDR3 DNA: TGTGCCAGCAGCGTCACCTCCGGACAGAGCTCCTACGAGCAGTACTTC. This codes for CASSVTSGQSSYEQYF.

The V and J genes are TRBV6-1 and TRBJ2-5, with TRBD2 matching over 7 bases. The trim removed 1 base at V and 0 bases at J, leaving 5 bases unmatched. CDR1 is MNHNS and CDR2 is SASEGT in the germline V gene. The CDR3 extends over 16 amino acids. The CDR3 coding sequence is TGTGCCAGCAGTGAAGATACGGGGGGATACCAAGAGACCCAGTACTTC. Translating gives CASSEDTGGYQETQYF.

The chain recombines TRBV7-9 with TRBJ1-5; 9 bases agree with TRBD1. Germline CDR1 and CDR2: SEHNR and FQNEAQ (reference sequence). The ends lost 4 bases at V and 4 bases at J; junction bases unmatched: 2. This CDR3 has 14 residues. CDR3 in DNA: TGTGCCAGCAGCTCTGGGACAGGGAATCAGCCCCAGCATTTT. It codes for CASSSGTGNQPQHF.

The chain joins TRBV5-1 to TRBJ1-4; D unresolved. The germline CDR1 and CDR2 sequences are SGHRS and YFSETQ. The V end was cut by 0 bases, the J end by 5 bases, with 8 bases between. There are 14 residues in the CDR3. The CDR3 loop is CASSLEAGNEKLFF. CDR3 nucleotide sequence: TGCGCCAGCAGCTTGGAGGCGGGCAATGAAAAACTGTTTTTT.

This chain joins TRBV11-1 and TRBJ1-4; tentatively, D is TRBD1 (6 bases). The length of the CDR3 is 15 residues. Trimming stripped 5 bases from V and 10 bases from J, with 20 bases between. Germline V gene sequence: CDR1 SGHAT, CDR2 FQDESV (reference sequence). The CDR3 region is CASSDTSTGTGKLFF. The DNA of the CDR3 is TGTGCCAGCAGCGACACGTCGACAGGAACAGGAAAACTGTTTTTT.

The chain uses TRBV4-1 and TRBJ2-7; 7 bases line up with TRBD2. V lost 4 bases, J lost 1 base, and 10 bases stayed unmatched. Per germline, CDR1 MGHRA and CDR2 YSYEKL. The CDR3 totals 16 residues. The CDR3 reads CASSPSGVSISYEQYF. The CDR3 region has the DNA TGCGCCAGCAGCCCAAGCGGGGTATCCATATCCTACGAGCAGTACTTC.

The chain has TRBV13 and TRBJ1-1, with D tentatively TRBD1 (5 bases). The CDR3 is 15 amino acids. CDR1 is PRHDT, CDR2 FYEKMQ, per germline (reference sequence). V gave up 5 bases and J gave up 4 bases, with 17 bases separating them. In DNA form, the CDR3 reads TGTGCCAGCAGCGAGGCACGGGGGGGGTTCACTGAAGCTTTCTTT. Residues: CASSEARGGFTEAFF.

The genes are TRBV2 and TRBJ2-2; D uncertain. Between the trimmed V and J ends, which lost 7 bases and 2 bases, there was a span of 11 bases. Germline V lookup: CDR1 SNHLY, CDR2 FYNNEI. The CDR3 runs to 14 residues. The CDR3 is CASKSIQNTGELFF. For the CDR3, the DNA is TGTGCCAGCAAGTCTATACAAAACACCGGGGAGCTGTTTTTT.

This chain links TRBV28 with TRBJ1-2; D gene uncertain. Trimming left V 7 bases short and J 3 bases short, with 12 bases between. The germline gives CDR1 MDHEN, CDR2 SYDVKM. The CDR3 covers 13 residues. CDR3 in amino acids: CASTVPGHYGYTF. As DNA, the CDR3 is TGTGCCAGCACCGTTCCCGGACACTATGGCTACACCTTC.

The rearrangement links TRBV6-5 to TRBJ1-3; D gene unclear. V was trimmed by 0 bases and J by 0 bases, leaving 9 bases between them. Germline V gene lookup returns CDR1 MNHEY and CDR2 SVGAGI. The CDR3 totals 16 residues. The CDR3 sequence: CASSYSYDRSGNTIYF. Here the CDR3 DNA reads TGTGCCAGCAGTTACTCGTACGATCGCTCTGGAAACACCATATATTTT.

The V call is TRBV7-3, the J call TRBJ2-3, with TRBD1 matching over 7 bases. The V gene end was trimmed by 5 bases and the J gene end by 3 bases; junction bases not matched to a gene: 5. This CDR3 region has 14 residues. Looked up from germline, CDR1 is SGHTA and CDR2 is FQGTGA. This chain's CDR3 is CASSPGTATDTQYF. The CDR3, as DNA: TGTGCCAGCAGCCCCGGGACAGCAACAGATACGCAGTATTTT.

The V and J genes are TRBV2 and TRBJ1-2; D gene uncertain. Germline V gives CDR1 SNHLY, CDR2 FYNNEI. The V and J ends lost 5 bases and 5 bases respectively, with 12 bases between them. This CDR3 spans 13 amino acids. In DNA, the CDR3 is TGTGCCAGCAGTCGGGCCAGGCAGTATGGCTACACCTTC. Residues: CASSRARQYGYTF.

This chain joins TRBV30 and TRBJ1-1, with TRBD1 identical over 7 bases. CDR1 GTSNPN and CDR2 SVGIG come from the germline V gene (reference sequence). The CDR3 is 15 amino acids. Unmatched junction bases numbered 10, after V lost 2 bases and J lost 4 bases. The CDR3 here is CAWSKGGSGGTEAFF. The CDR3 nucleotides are TGTGCCTGGAGTAAAGGGGGCTCGGGGGGCACTGAAGCTTTCTTT.